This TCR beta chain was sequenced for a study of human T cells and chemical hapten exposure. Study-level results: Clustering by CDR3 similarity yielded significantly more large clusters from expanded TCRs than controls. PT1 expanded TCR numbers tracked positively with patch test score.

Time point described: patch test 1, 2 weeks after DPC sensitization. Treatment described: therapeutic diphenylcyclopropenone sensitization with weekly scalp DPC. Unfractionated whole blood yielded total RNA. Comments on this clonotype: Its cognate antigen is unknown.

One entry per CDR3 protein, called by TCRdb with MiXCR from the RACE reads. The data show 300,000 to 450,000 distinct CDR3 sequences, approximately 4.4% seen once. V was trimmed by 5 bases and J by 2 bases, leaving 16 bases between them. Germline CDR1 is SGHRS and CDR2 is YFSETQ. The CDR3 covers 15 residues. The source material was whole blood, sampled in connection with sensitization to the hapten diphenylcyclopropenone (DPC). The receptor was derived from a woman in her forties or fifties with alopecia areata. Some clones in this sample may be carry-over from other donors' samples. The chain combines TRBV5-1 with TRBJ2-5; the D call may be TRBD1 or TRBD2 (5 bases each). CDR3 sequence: CASSSGTALQETQYF. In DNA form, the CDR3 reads TGCGCCAGCAGTTCCGGGACCGCTCTTCAAGAGACCCAGTACTTC.